This T cell receptor (beta chain) was recorded in a study of Ad26.COV2.S vaccination and SARS-CoV-2 variants. Whole-study results and caveats: Spike-specific TCR breadth in vaccine recipients exceeded that seen in placebo recipients. Vaccinees reportedly had broad spike-specific CD8+ and CD4+ T cell responses.

This clone is a singleton in its sample. Its cognate antigen is unknown. CDR3 length: 19 residues. The V gene lost 0 bases and the J gene lost 1 base, with 21 bases spanning the gap. Regarding treatment: around 19 received Ad26.COV2.S at low or high dose, single or two shots; 5 received placebo; per-sample allocation not given. Following the first vaccine or placebo injection, samples were taken on day 63. Produced via immunoSEQ multiplex PCR; TCRdb's table is partial and in-frame only. The sample contains 350,000 to 500,000 clones, approximately 88% of which appear only once. The clonotype comes from a person aged 18-65 years who received the Ad26.COV2.S COVID-19 vaccine or a placebo. This chain joins TRBV23-1 and TRBJ1-1; unclear D gene. TRBV23-1 is an ORF, and what it does is uncertain. The source was peripheral blood, collected in a trial of Ad26.COV2.S vaccine versus placebo. The CDR3 nucleotides are TGCGCCAGCAGTCAATCCCTCTTTGCACACGACTCGCCGAACACTGAAGCTTTCTTT. Residues: CASSQSLFAHDSPNTEAFF.